A selection of T cell receptor beta chains follows, all from one sample in a study of cytomegalovirus exposure and HLA in healthy donors. Sequenced by immunoSEQ multiplex PCR; TCRdb stores in-frame clones only, minus some. The sample shows tens of thousands of clones, about two thirds of them seen only once. Sequencing input: PBMCs. These receptors originate from a woman aged 40 to 50 in good health and CMV-seropositive. Each CDR3 is given with its conserved first and last residue. The D gene is left open where the match is weak. Not every row has a clone size; where given, it reads once, few, many or a size class.

clone size	D gene	J gene	V gene	CDR3 DNA	CDR3 protein
few	-	TRBJ2-3	TRBV4-2	TGTGCCAGCAGCCAGTTTGCGTCAGATACGCAGTATTTT	CASSQFASDTQYF
few	TRBD2	TRBJ2-3	TRBV6-4	TGTGCCAGCAGTGTCGCTAGCGGGGGGAGCACAGATACGCAGTATTTT	CASSVASGGSTDTQYF
-	-	TRBJ2-1	TRBV7-9	TGTTCCAGCAGCTTAGTAGGGGCGGGGGCGTCCTACAATGAGCAGTTCTTC	CSSSLVGAGASYNEQFF
-	-	TRBJ1-2	TRBV7-3	TGTGCCAGCAGCCCCAACGGGGGGTCGAACTATGGCTACACCTTC	CASSPNGGSNYGYTF
-	-	TRBJ2-3	TRBV7-2	TGTGCCAGCAGCTTAGTAACAGGACCGCAGTATTTT	CASSLVTGPQYF
few	TRBD1	TRBJ1-1	TRBV7-3	TGTGCCAGCAGCGCGACAGGGGCGGACACTGAAGCTTTCTTT	CASSATGADTEAFF
-	-	TRBJ2-5	TRBV5-1	TGCGCCAGCCGTTCCGAGGAGACCCAGTACTTC	CASRSEETQYF
few	-	TRBJ2-1	TRBV7-9	TGTGCCAGCAGCTTAGGGGGTAGGCGGGGGCGCTACAATGAGCAGTTCTTC	CASSLGGRRGRYNEQFF
-	-	TRBJ1-2	TRBV2	TGTGCCAGCGACCGAGGCAGGGGTGGTGGCTACACCTTC	CASDRGRGGGYTF
many	-	TRBJ2-7	TRBV6-5	TGTGCCAGCACCCTGGGGGGCGAGCAGTACTTC	CASTLGGEQYF
once	-	TRBJ1-2	TRBV11-3	TGTGCCAGCGGATCGGACAGCTATGGCTACACCTTC	CASGSDSYGYTF
-	TRBD1	TRBJ1-1	TRBV7-3	TGTGCCAGCAGCCCTGTTACGACAGGGGGGATGAACACTGAAGCTTTCTTT	CASSPVTTGGMNTEAFF
-	TRBD1	TRBJ2-5	TRBV29-1	TGCAGCGGAGCCCGGGACAGTCAAGAGACCCAGTACTTC	CSGARDSQETQYF
-	-	TRBJ1-4	TRBV29-1	TGCAGCGTGGGGGGTTCGGAAAAACTGTTTTTT	CSVGGSEKLFF
few	-	TRBJ1-5	TRBV19	TGTGCCAGTAGTATAGTCTGGGGAGGCAATCAGCCCCAGCATTTT	CASSIVWGGNQPQHF
-	TRBD1	TRBJ1-1	TRBV10-3	TGTGCCATCAGGGGGACAGGGGAGAACACTGAAGCTTTCTTT	CAIRGTGENTEAFF
-	-	TRBJ1-2	TRBV4-1	TGCGCCAGCAGCCAAGATAGGACAAGCTACTATGGCTACACCTTC	CASSQDRTSYYGYTF
-	TRBD1	TRBJ1-2	TRBV2	TGTGCCAGCAGTACAAACCCGGGACAGGGGAATGGCTACACCTTC	CASSTNPGQGNGYTF
-	-	TRBJ1-2	TRBV13	TGTGCCAGCAGCTTAGAAGGCCAGGGCCTTTATGGCTACACCTTC	CASSLEGQGLYGYTF
-	-	TRBJ2-3	TRBV7-3	TGTGCCAGCAGCCTCACAGGGAATGAGGATACGCAGTATTTT	CASSLTGNEDTQYF
-	-	TRBJ1-6	TRBV2	TGTGCCAGCAGTGTAACGGTCACCCTCCACTTT	CASSVTVTLHF
-	TRBD2	TRBJ2-7	TRBV5-6	TGTGCCAGCAGCCCCGGGGGTAGCGGGGGCCACTACGAGCAGTACTTC	CASSPGGSGGHYEQYF
-	-	TRBJ1-1	TRBV5-1	TGCGCCAGCAGCTTGGACTTGTACACTGAAGCTTTCTTT	CASSLDLYTEAFF
-	TRBD2	TRBJ2-3	TRBV19	TGTGCCAGTAGTGAGGGTAGCGGGGGCCACACAGATACGCAGTATTTT	CASSEGSGGHTDTQYF
-	-	TRBJ2-6	TRBV9	TGTGCCAGCAGTACAGGTAGCTCTGGGGCCAACGTCCTGACTTTC	CASSTGSSGANVLTF
few	TRBD1	TRBJ1-1	TRBV5-1	TGCGCCAGCAGCTTGGTCGGGACAGGGTTGAACACTGAAGCTTTCTTT	CASSLVGTGLNTEAFF
-	TRBD1	TRBJ1-4	TRBV7-2	TGTGCCAGCAGCTACAGGGGGTATGAAAAACTGTTTTTT	CASSYRGYEKLFF
-	-	TRBJ1-2	TRBV4-1	TGCGCCAGCAGTCCGTTATGGACGGGGGGCTACACCTTC	CASSPLWTGGYTF
-	TRBD1	TRBJ1-5	TRBV9	TGTGCCAGCAGCGCCACAGGGGGTGGGAATCAGCCCCAGCATTTT	CASSATGGGNQPQHF
-	-	TRBJ1-4	TRBV12-5	TGTGCTAGTGGTTCGCGGACAGCAAGCAATGAAAAACTGTTTTTT	CASGSRTASNEKLFF
-	TRBD2	TRBJ2-1	TRBV6-1	TGTGCCAGCTGCTTAAGCGGGGGGGCCGACAATGAGCAGTTCTTC	CASCLSGGADNEQFF
-	TRBD2	TRBJ2-7	TRBV6-5	TGTGCCAGCAGCCGCGGGACTATCAGCTACGAGCAGTACTTC	CASSRGTISYEQYF
-	-	TRBJ2-5	TRBV7-9	TGTGCCAGCAGCTTTTTGGGGGCTGAAGAGACCCAGTACTTC	CASSFLGAEETQYF
-	-	TRBJ2-5	TRBV5-4	TGTGCCAGCAACGCGGGGTTCAGGGAGACCCAGTACTTC	CASNAGFRETQYF
-	-	TRBJ1-5	TRBV5-1	TGCGCCAGCAGTCCGGACAGTGGGAATCAGCCCCAGCATTTT	CASSPDSGNQPQHF
-	TRBD2	TRBJ2-2	TRBV18	TGTGCCAGCTCAACAGACGGGGGGGCGAACACCGGGGAGCTGTTTTTT	CASSTDGGANTGELFF
few	TRBD2	TRBJ2-3	TRBV6-6	TGTGCCAGCACCAGACTAGCGGGGGGCACAGATACGCAGTATTTT	CASTRLAGGTDTQYF
few	TRBD1	TRBJ1-4	TRBV6-4	TGTGCCAGCAGTGAACTACAGGGGGGAAAACTGTTTTTT	CASSELQGGKLFF
-	-	TRBJ1-1	TRBV7-2	TGTGCCAGCAGCTTAAGAGGGGGCACTGAAGCTTTCTTT	CASSLRGGTEAFF
-	TRBD1	TRBJ1-6	TRBV9	TGTGCCAGCAGCCCCCTCCGGGACAGAGATTCACCCCTCCACTTT	CASSPLRDRDSPLHF
-	-	TRBJ1-1	TRBV25-1	TGTGCCAGCAGTGAATTTAAGGGGATGGGAGCTTTCTTT	CASSEFKGMGAFF
-	TRBD2	TRBJ2-5	TRBV10-3	TGTGCCATCAGTGAAACGCTAGCGGGGGGCAGCCAGACCCAGTACTTC	CAISETLAGGSQTQYF
-	TRBD2	TRBJ2-5	TRBV2	TGTGCCAGCAATAAGCGGGGACGAGAGACCCAGTACTTC	CASNKRGRETQYF
-	TRBD2	TRBJ2-5	TRBV11-2	TGTGCCAGCAGCTTAGGGGGAGGGGCCAGGGAGACCCAGTACTTC	CASSLGGGARETQYF
-	TRBD2	TRBJ2-2	TRBV6-6	TGTGCCAGCACCACAGCGGGGGGGTTGTCCGGGGAGCTGTTTTTT	CASTTAGGLSGELFF
few	-	TRBJ1-3	TRBV6-5	TGTGCCAGCACCCGAATAGCAGGGAACACCATATATTTT	CASTRIAGNTIYF
-	-	TRBJ1-3	TRBV7-2	TGTGCCAGCAGCTCCAGCGGCTCTGGAAACACCATATATTTT	CASSSSGSGNTIYF
-	-	TRBJ2-5	TRBV5-1	TGCGCCAGCAGCTTGGCCGGTTCTAGCCGGGAGACCCAGTACTTC	CASSLAGSSRETQYF
-	TRBD1	TRBJ1-1	TRBV29-1	TGCAGCGGGGAGCGGGACAGGGGGCCAGGTTTCCCTGAAGCTTTCTTT	CSGERDRGPGFPEAFF
-	TRBD2	TRBJ2-7	TRBV11-2	TGTGCCAGCAGCTGGGAGGGTCCCCGCTACGAGCAGTACTTC	CASSWEGPRYEQYF
-	TRBD1	TRBJ1-2	TRBV2	TGTGCCAGCAGTATCCGAACAGGGGTAGCTAACTATGGCTACACCTTC	CASSIRTGVANYGYTF
-	TRBD1	TRBJ1-4	TRBV5-1	TGCGCCAGCAGCCGGGACAGGGTTACAACTAATGAAAAACTGTTTTTT	CASSRDRVTTNEKLFF
-	TRBD2	TRBJ2-3	TRBV4-2	TGTGCCAGCAGCCAAGAGCTAGCGGGGGGAACGGATACGCAGTATTTT	CASSQELAGGTDTQYF
-	TRBD2	TRBJ2-2	TRBV14	TGTGCCAGCAGCCCCCGGACTAGCGGAAACACGAACACCGGGGAGCTGTTTTTT	CASSPRTSGNTNTGELFF
-	-	TRBJ2-1	TRBV10-1	TGCGCCAGCAGCCCTGACAGGGCGGTAGCGGGGAGCTACAATGAGCAGTTCTTC	CASSPDRAVAGSYNEQFF
-	-	TRBJ1-2	TRBV2	TGTGCCAGCATAGATGAGGACTCGGGTGGGGATGGCTACACCTTC	CASIDEDSGGDGYTF
-	TRBD2	TRBJ2-3	TRBV5-1	TGCGCCAGCAGCTCAACCGGAGCGGGGGGCACAGATACGCAGTATTTT	CASSSTGAGGTDTQYF
-	TRBD2	TRBJ2-1	TRBV11-2	TGTGCCAGCAGCCCGGGGACTAGCGGGTTTTCCTACAATGAGCAGTTCTTC	CASSPGTSGFSYNEQFF
-	TRBD2	TRBJ2-7	TRBV7-3	TGTGCCAGCAGCTTAAACGGGGGGGACTCCTACGAGCAGTACTTC	CASSLNGGDSYEQYF
-	-	TRBJ2-2	TRBV9	TGTGCCAGCAGCGCCACAGGGCCCCGGGAGCTGTTTTTT	CASSATGPRELFF